Listed below are T cell receptor beta chains from one sample, sequenced in a study of cytomegalovirus exposure and HLA in healthy donors. Data came from immunoSEQ multiplex PCR; TCRdb stores just in-frame clones and leaves some out. The sample consists of 200,000 to 300,000 clones, around 91% of them appearing once. Sequencing input: PBMCs. The receptor set was obtained from a woman in her 30s in good health and CMV-seronegative. Both conserved end residues are part of each CDR3. The D gene is left open where the match is weak. Not every row has a clone size; where given, it reads once, few, many or a size class.

D gene	V gene	J gene	clone size	CDR3 DNA	CDR3 protein
TRBD1	TRBV6-6	TRBJ2-7	few	TGTGCCAGCGGTTTCGGGGACAGGGTTAACGAGCAGTACTTC	CASGFGDRVNEQYF
TRBD2	TRBV29-1	TRBJ2-7	once	TGCAGCGTGGGGCCCATAGCGGGAGTTTCCTACGAGCAGTACTTC	CSVGPIAGVSYEQYF
NA	TRBV5-5	TRBJ2-7	NA	TGTGCCAGCAGCCCGGGACAAACCTACGAGCAGTACTTC	CASSPGQTYEQYF
NA	TRBV28	TRBJ1-2	NA	TGTGCCAGCAGTTTAGCCATGGGACAACAAGGGAGTTTGGACTATGGCTACACCTTC	CASSLAMGQQGSLDYGYTF
NA	TRBV6-5	TRBJ1-1	NA	TGTGCCAGCAGACAGTTGCGGGGGATGAACACTGAAGCTTTCTTT	CASRQLRGMNTEAFF
TRBD2	TRBV4-2	TRBJ2-3	NA	TGTGCCAGCAGCCAAGATCTTGCGGGAGGGCCGGGCACAGATACGCAGTATTTT	CASSQDLAGGPGTDTQYF
NA	TRBV27	TRBJ2-2	NA	TGTGCCAGCAGTTTATGGGCCCGGGACACCGGGGAGCTGTTTTTT	CASSLWARDTGELFF
NA	TRBV28	TRBJ2-7	NA	TGTGCCAGCACCTCCGGAAGTGCAGTCTACGAGCAGTACTTC	CASTSGSAVYEQYF
NA	TRBV2	TRBJ2-3	once	TGTGCCAGCAGTCCGATGGGGTTCACAGATACGCAGTATTTT	CASSPMGFTDTQYF
TRBD2	TRBV28	TRBJ2-3	NA	TGTGCCAGCACCTCACTAGCGGCCCACCCAGATACGCAGTATTTT	CASTSLAAHPDTQYF
NA	TRBV4-1	TRBJ2-5	NA	TGCGCCAGCAGCCAAGTAGGGGCGAACAGACGAGAGACCCAGTACTTC	CASSQVGANRRETQYF
NA	TRBV18	TRBJ2-3	NA	TGTGCCAGCTCACCGATAATAGCGGCGAACACAGATACGCAGTATTTT	CASSPIIAANTDTQYF
TRBD1	TRBV7-2	TRBJ1-4	NA	TGTGCCAGCAGCCGCGGGGACAGGGATGAAAAACTGTTTTTT	CASSRGDRDEKLFF
TRBD2	TRBV29-1	TRBJ2-3	NA	TGCAGCGTTGAAGAAGCCCTAGCGGCAGATACGCAGTATTTT	CSVEEALAADTQYF
TRBD2	TRBV7-2	TRBJ2-7	NA	TGTGCCAGCAGCTTAGGGCGACTAGCGGGAGTCTGGTACGAGCAGTACTTC	CASSLGRLAGVWYEQYF
NA	TRBV6-1	TRBJ1-5	NA	TGTGCCAGCAGGGCGGATAGCAATCAGCCCCAGCATTTT	CASRADSNQPQHF
TRBD1	TRBV14	TRBJ2-3	once	TGTGCCAGCAGCCACGACAGGGCTGCAGATACGCAGTATTTT	CASSHDRAADTQYF
NA	TRBV10-1	TRBJ2-7	NA	TGCGCCAAAGCCGAACTGGAGGAGGTGGGCGAGCAGTACTTC	CAKAELEEVGEQYF
NA	TRBV29-1	TRBJ2-4	NA	TGCAGCGTTTATTCCCCGGGCCACTCAATGTACAAAAACATTCAGTACTTC	CSVYSPGHSMYKNIQYF
TRBD2	TRBV6-5	TRBJ2-1	NA	TGTGCCAGCAGGTATAGCGGGGCCAGGGTAGCGGAGCAGTTCTTC	CASRYSGARVAEQFF
NA	TRBV28	TRBJ2-3	NA	TGTGCCAGCAGTCTTCAGGGAGCCCTCGGCACAGATACGCAGTATTTT	CASSLQGALGTDTQYF
NA	TRBV6-1	TRBJ2-7	NA	TGTGCCAGCAGCGTAGGGCCGTTTTGGGAGCAGTACTTC	CASSVGPFWEQYF
TRBD2	TRBV19	TRBJ2-7	NA	TGTGCCAGTAGTATAGGTCTAGCGGGAGCCTACGAGCAGTACTTC	CASSIGLAGAYEQYF
NA	TRBV28	TRBJ2-1	NA	TGTGCCAGCAGTATCACTTACGAGCAGTTCTTC	CASSITYEQFF
NA	TRBV2	TRBJ1-2	once	TGTGCCAGCACCCGGGACAACTATGGCTACACCTTC	CASTRDNYGYTF
TRBD2	TRBV28	TRBJ2-7	NA	TGTGCCAGCAGCCAAGGCCCGGGAGGGAGCTACGAGCAGTACTTC	CASSQGPGGSYEQYF
TRBD1	TRBV4-3	TRBJ2-5	NA	TGCGCCAGCAGCCATGGGGACAGGAGAGAAGAGACCCAGTACTTC	CASSHGDRREETQYF
NA	TRBV27	TRBJ2-3	NA	TGTGCCAGCAGTTTGGTTCCCCCTCGGGGGAGTGGAACAGATACGCAGTATTTT	CASSLVPPRGSGTDTQYF
NA	TRBV4-3	TRBJ2-6	NA	TGCGCCAGCAGCCAAGATTTCTCTGGGGCCAACGTCCTGACTTTC	CASSQDFSGANVLTF
NA	TRBV30	TRBJ1-5	NA	TGTGCCTGGAGCGGGGGCCAAGGCAATCAGCCCCAGCATTTT	CAWSGGQGNQPQHF
NA	TRBV29-1	TRBJ2-1	once	TGCAGCGGCAGTCTTCGCTACAATGAGCAGTTCTTC	CSGSLRYNEQFF
TRBD1	TRBV19	TRBJ2-1	once	TGTGCCAGTAGTATTATCGGGACAGGATTCAACAATGAGCAGTTCTTC	CASSIIGTGFNNEQFF
TRBD2	TRBV6-6	TRBJ2-1	NA	TGTGCCAGCAGTTATGGCACTAGCGGGAGTCATGAGCAGTTCTTC	CASSYGTSGSHEQFF
NA	TRBV28	TRBJ2-1	once	TGTGCCAGCAGAATGGTGGGAAACTACAATGAGCAGTTCTTC	CASRMVGNYNEQFF
NA	TRBV5-1	TRBJ1-1	NA	TGCGCCAGCAGCTTGGACCCGGCGAACACTGAAGCTTTCTTT	CASSLDPANTEAFF
NA	TRBV29-1	TRBJ2-3	NA	TGCAGCGTGGTGGGGGATACGCAGTATTTT	CSVVGDTQYF
TRBD1	TRBV28	TRBJ2-2	NA	TGTGCCAGCAGTTTCCTGTTGACAGGGCCCACAAACACCGGGGAGCTGTTTTTT	CASSFLLTGPTNTGELFF
TRBD1	TRBV7-2	TRBJ1-4	NA	TGTGCCAGCAGCTTAGACAGGGGTGAAAAACTGTTTTTT	CASSLDRGEKLFF
NA	TRBV7-9	TRBJ1-1	NA	TGTGCCAGCAGCAGGTCGGGGGCGAATACTGAAGCTTTCTTT	CASSRSGANTEAFF
TRBD2	TRBV11-2	TRBJ2-7	NA	TGTGCCAGCAGCTTTTCTAGCGGGAGGGCCCTCGGAGAGCAGTACTTC	CASSFSSGRALGEQYF